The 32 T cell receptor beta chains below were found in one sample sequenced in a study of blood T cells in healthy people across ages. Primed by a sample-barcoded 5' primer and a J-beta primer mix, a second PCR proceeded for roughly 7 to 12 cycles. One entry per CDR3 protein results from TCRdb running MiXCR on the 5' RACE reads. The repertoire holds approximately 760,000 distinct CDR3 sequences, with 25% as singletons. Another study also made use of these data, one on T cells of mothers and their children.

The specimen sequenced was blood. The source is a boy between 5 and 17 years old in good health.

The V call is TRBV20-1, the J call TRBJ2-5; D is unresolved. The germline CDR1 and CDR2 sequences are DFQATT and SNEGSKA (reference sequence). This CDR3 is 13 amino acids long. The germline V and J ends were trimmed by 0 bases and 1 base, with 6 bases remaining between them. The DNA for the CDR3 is TGCAGTGCTAGAGATCGGTCCCAAGAGACCCAGTACTTC. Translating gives CSARDRSQETQYF.

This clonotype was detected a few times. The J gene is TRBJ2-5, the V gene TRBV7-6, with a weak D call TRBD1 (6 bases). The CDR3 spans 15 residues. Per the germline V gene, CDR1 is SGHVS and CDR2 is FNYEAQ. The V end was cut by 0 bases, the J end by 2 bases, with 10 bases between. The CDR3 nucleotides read TGTGCCAGCAGCTTAGCCCGGGACAAACAAGAGACCCAGTACTTC. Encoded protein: CASSLARDKQETQYF.

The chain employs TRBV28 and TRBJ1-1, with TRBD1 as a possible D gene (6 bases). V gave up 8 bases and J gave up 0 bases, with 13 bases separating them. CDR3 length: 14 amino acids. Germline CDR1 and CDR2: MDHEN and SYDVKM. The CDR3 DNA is TGTGCCAGCTCCTGGGGGGGGCTGAACACTGAAGCTTTCTTT. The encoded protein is CASSWGGLNTEAFF.

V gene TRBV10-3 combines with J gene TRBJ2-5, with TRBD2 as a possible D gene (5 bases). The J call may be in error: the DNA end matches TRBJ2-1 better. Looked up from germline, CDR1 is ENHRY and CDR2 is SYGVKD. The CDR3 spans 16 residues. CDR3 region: CAIKKTAESSQSEQFF. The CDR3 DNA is TGTGCCATCAAGAAGACTGCGGAGTCTAGCCAGAGTGAGCAGTTCTTC.

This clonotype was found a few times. Written as DNA, the CDR3 is TGTGCCAGCAGTTCAACGGGGCCCAGAACCCCCACTGAGCAGTTCTTC. It is translated as CASSSTGPRTPTEQFF. The chain recombines TRBV27 with TRBJ2-5, with D possibly being TRBD1 or TRBD2 (5 bases each). The J call may not be correct, given that the DNA end is closer to TRBJ2-1. The CDR3 has 16 residues. Germline loops: CDR1 MNHEY, CDR2 SMNVEV (reference sequence).

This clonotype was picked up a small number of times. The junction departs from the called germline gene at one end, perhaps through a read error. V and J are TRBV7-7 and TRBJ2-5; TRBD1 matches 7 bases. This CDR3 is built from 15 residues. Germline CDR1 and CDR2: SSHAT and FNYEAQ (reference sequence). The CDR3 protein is CASSTRQGGKETQYF. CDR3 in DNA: TGTGCTAGCAGCACCCGACAGGGTGGAAAAGAGACCCAGTACTTC.

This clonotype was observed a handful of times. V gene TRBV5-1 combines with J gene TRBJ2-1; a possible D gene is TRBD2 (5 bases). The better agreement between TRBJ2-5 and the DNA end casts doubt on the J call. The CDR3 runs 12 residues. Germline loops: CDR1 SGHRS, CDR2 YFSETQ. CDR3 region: CASRRATETQYF. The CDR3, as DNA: TGCGCCAGCAGGAGGGCTACTGAGACCCAGTACTTC.

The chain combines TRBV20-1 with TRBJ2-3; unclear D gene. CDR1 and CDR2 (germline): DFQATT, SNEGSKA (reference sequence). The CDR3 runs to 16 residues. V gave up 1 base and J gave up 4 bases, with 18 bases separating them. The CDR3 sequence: CSARARHGTVPDTQYF. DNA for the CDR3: TGCAGTGCTAGAGCTCGGCATGGTACTGTGCCAGATACGCAGTATTTT.

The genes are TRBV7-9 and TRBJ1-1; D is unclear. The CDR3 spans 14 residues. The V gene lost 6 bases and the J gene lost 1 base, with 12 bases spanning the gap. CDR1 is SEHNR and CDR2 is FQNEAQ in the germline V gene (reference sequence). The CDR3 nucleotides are TGTGCCAGCAGTATCAGGCGATCGAACACTGAAGCTTTCTTT. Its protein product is CASSIRRSNTEAFF.

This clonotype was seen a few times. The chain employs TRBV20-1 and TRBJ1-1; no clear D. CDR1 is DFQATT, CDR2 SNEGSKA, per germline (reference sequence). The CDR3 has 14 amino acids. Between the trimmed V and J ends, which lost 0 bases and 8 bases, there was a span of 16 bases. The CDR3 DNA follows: TGCAGTGCTAGAGATTGGGGAGGGTGGGAAGAAGCTTTCTTT. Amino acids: CSARDWGGWEEAFF.

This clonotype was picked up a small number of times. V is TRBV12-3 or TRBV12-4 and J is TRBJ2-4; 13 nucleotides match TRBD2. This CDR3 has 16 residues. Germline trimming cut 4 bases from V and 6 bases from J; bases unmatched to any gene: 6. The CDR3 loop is CASSYWTSGSGNIQYF. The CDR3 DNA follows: TGTGCCAGCAGTTACTGGACTAGCGGGAGTGGAAACATTCAGTACTTC.

The CDR3 DNA sequence: TGTGCCAGCAGTTTTTCCTTCGGCGGGGTCTTTTACGAGCAGTACTTC. It yields the protein CASSFSFGGVFYEQYF. This chain links TRBV11-2 with TRBJ2-1, with D tentatively TRBD2 (6 bases). The DNA end is more similar to TRBJ2-7, so the J call may be wrong. CDR1 and CDR2 (germline): SGHAT, FQNNGV. The CDR3 length is 16 residues.

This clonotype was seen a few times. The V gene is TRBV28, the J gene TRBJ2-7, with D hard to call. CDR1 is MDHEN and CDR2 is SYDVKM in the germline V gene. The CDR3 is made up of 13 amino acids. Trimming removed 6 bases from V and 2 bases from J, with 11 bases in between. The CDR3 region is CASRTAWTYEQYF. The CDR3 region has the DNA TGTGCCAGCAGGACGGCGTGGACCTACGAGCAGTACTTC.

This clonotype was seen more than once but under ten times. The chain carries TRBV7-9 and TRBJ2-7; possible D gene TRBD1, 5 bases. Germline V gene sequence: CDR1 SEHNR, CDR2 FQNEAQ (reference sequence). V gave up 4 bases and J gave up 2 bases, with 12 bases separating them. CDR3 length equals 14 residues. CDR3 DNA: TGTGCCAGCAGCTCTACGACAGTCACCTACGAGCAGTACTTC. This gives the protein CASSSTTVTYEQYF.

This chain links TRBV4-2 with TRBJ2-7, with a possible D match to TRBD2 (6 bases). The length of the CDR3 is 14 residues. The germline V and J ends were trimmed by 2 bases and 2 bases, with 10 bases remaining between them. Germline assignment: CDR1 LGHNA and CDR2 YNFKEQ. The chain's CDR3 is CASSQPGVPYEQYF. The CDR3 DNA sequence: TGTGCCAGCAGCCAACCGGGAGTACCCTACGAGCAGTACTTC.

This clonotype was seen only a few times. The CDR3 reads CSASLSGGPYEQYF. The CDR3 coding sequence is TGCAGTGCTAGCCTCTCCGGGGGCCCCTACGAGCAGTACTTC. The chain employs TRBV20-1 and TRBJ2-7; D assignment may be TRBD1 or TRBD2 (6 bases each). Germline CDR1 and CDR2: DFQATT and SNEGSKA (reference sequence). The germline V and J ends were trimmed by 3 bases and 2 bases, with 14 bases remaining between them. There are 14 residues in the CDR3.

The CDR3 DNA sequence: TGCAGTGCCCTGAGGGAAGGGAATGAGCAGTTCTTC. Translated: CSALREGNEQFF. The chain recombines TRBV20-1 with TRBJ2-1; D might be TRBD2 (5 bases). This CDR3 contains 12 residues. Between the trimmed V and J ends, which lost 6 bases and 7 bases, there was a span of 13 bases. CDR1 is DFQATT, CDR2 SNEGSKA, per germline (reference sequence).

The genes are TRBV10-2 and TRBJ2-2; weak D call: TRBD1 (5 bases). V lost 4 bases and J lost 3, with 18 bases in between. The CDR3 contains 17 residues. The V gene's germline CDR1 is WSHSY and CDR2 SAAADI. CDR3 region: CASSGRAGPAYTGELFF. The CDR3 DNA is TGCGCCAGCAGTGGAAGAGCAGGGCCAGCATACACCGGGGAGCTGTTTTTT.

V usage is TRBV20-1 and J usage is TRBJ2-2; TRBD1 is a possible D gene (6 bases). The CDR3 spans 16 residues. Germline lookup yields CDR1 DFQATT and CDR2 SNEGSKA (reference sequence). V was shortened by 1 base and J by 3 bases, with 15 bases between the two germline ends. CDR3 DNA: TGCAGTGCTAGAGTCAGGGGTTCTCGGTACACCGGGGAGCTGTTTTTT. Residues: CSARVRGSRYTGELFF.

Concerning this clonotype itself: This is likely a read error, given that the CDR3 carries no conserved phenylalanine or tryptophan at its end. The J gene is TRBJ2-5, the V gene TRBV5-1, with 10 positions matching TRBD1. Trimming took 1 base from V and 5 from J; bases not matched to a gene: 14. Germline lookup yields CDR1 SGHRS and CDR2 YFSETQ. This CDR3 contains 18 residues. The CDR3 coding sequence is TGCGCCAGCAGCTTGCTGGGGAGGGGACAGGGGTATGTGGAGACCCAGTACTGC. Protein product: CASSLLGRGQGYVETQYC.

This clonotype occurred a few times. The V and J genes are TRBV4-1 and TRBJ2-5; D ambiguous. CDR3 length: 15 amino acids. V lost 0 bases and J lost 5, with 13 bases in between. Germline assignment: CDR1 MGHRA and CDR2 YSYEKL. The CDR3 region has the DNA TGCGCCAGCAGCCAAGAACGCCAGCCCCGGGAGACCCAGTACTTC. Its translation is CASSQERQPRETQYF.

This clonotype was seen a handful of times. The DNA for the CDR3 is TGTGCCACCAGCAGATACCGACAGGGGCTATCAAGGGGGGCTTCCTACGAGCAGTACTTC. Protein: CATSRYRQGLSRGASYEQYF. The chain employs TRBV15 and TRBJ2-7; 8 positions agree with TRBD1. Germline V gene lookup returns CDR1 LNHNV and CDR2 YYDKDF (reference sequence). With 2 bases clipped from V and 1 base from J, the junction kept 19 bases outside the gene matches. CDR3 size: 20 residues.

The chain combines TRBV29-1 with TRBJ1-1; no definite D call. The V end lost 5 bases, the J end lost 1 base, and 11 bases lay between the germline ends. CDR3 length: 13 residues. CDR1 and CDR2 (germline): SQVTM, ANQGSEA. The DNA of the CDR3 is TGCAGCGTTTCCAGGAGTACGAACACTGAAGCTTTCTTT. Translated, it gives CSVSRSTNTEAFF.

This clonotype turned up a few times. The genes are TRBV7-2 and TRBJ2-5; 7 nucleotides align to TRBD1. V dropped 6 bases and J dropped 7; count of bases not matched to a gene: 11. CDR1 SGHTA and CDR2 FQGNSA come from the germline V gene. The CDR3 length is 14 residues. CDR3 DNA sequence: TGTGCCAGCAGTCCCGACAGGGTAGGGGGGACCCAGTACTTC. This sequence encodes CASSPDRVGGTQYF.

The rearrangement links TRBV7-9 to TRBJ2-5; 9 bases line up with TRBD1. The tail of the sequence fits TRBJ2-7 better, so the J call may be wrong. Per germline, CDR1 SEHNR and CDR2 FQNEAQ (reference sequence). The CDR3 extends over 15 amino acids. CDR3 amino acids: CASSSGQGLGNEQYF. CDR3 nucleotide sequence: TGTGCCAGCAGCTCGGGACAGGGCCTCGGTAACGAGCAGTACTTC.

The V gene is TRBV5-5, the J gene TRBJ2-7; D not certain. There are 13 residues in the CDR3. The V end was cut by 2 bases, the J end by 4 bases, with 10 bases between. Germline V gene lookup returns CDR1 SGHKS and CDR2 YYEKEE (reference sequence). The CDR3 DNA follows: TGTGCCAGCAGCTTAAACTCGCGATACGAGCAGTACTTC. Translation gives CASSLNSRYEQYF.

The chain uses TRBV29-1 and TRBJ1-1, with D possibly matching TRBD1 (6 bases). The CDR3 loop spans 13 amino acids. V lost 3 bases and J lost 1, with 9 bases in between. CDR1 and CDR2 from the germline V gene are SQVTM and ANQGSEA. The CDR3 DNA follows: TGCAGCGTTGAGGGGGCGGGGAACACTGAAGCTTTCTTT. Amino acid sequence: CSVEGAGNTEAFF.

CDR3 DNA sequence: TGTGCCAGCAGGGCAGGGGGACCCTCTGGAAACACCATATATTTT. Amino acid sequence: CASRAGGPSGNTIYF. The J gene is TRBJ1-3, the V gene TRBV6-5; 7 bases line up with TRBD1. The CDR3 loop spans 15 amino acids. Losses at the gene ends were 6 bases for V and 0 bases for J; bases not matched to a gene: 5. In germline, CDR1 is MNHEY, CDR2 SVGAGI.

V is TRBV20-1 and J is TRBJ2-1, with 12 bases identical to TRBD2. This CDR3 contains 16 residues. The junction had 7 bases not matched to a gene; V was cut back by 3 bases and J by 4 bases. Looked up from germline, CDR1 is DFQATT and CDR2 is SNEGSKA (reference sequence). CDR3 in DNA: TGCAGTGCTAGGGATGGACTAGCGGGGAGTTACAATGAGCAGTTCTTC. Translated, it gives CSARDGLAGSYNEQFF.

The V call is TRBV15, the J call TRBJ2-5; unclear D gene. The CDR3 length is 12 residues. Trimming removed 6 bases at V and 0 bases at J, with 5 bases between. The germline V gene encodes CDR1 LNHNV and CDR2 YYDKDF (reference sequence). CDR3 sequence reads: CATSIDQETQYF. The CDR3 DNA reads TGTGCCACCAGTATCGACCAAGAGACCCAGTACTTC.

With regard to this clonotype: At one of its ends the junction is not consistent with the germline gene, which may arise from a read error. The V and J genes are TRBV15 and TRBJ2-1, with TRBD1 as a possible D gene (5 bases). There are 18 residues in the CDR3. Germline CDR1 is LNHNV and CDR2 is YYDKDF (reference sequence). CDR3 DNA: TGTGCCGCCAGCATGCGTCGTAATTTGGGGCTGTTTGACAATGAGCAGTTCTTC. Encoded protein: CAASMRRNLGLFDNEQFF.

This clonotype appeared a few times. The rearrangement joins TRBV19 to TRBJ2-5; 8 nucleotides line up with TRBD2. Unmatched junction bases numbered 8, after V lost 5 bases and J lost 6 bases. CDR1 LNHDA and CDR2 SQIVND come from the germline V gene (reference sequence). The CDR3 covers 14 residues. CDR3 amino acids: CASSPGTSQQTQYF. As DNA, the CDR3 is TGTGCCAGTAGTCCAGGGACTAGTCAACAGACCCAGTACTTC. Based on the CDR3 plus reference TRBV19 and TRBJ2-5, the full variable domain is DGGITQSPKYLFRKEGQNVTLSCEQNLNHDAMYWYRQDPGQGLRLIYYSQIVNDFQKGDIAEGYSVSREKKESFPLTVTSAQKNPTAFYLCASSPGTSQQTQYFGPGTRLLVL.